The T cell receptor (beta chain) described here comes from a study of long-term antiretroviral therapy in people with HIV. Study results and limitations: Clones that had undergone expansion before ART dominated the repertoire at all time points. Blood, drawn from the mid-2000s to the late 2010s, may reflect older ART regimens. CDR3 lengths in HIV samples spanned a narrower range than controls.

The run of the v3.0 immunoSEQ assay was at survey level. This table comes from immunoSEQ multiplex PCR, and its TCRdb copy is limited to in-frame clones, with some not included. The data hold about 18,000 clones, with 78% observed a single time. This CDR3 is built from 12 residues. Remarks on this clone: What it binds is not known.

V usage is TRBV21-1 and J usage is TRBJ2-3; the table names TRBD1, a call not compared with the DNA. TRBV21-1 is tagged as a pseudogene. The source of this sequence is a woman aged 45-65 years with HIV. The sequenced sample was unsorted PBMCs, obtained 0.3 years after starting antiretroviral therapy. The CDR3 DNA reads as TGTGCCAGCAGACAGGGTACAGATACGCAGTATTTT. This codes for CASRQGTDTQYF.